The rows below give T cell receptor beta chains drawn from one sample of a study of cytomegalovirus exposure and HLA in healthy donors. Measured with immunoSEQ multiplex PCR; TCRdb has only the in-frame clones, and not every one. The repertoire holds about 140,000 clones, about 80% seen once, with around 8.8% in the top ten. Sequencing used PBMCs. The receptors originated from a woman aged 60-75 years in good health and CMV-seropositive. Both conserved end residues are part of each CDR3. The order of the fields is clone size, V gene, J gene, D gene, CDR3 protein, CDR3 DNA. A D gene is named only where the DNA matches it firmly. Clone size, where shown, is once, few, many, or a class for clones that have expanded.

clone_size: -
v_call: TRBV5-1
j_call: TRBJ2-1
d_call: TRBD2
cdr3_aa: CASSLSLAGGYNEQFF
cdr3_nt: TGCGCCAGCAGCTTGAGTCTAGCGGGAGGGTACAATGAGCAGTTCTTC

clone_size: -
v_call: TRBV7-2
j_call: TRBJ2-7
d_call: TRBD2
cdr3_aa: CASSLGLAGGPSYEQYF
cdr3_nt: TGTGCCAGCAGCTTAGGACTAGCGGGAGGGCCTTCCTACGAGCAGTACTTC

clone_size: -
v_call: TRBV7-2
j_call: TRBJ2-1
d_call: -
cdr3_aa: CASSLGGVVAGRQFF
cdr3_nt: TGTGCCAGCAGCTTAGGGGGAGTGGTGGCGGGAAGGCAGTTCTTC

clone_size: -
v_call: TRBV30
j_call: TRBJ1-5
d_call: -
cdr3_aa: CAWNSQANQPQHF
cdr3_nt: TGTGCCTGGAACTCCCAGGCAAATCAGCCCCAGCATTTT

clone_size: -
v_call: TRBV11-3
j_call: TRBJ2-7
d_call: -
cdr3_aa: CASSLGSSSYEQYF
cdr3_nt: TGTGCCAGCAGCTTAGGGAGCAGCTCCTACGAGCAGTACTTC

clone_size: -
v_call: TRBV28
j_call: TRBJ2-3
d_call: -
cdr3_aa: CASSPARAGNTDTQYF
cdr3_nt: TGTGCCAGCAGTCCCGCGCGGGCGGGGAACACAGATACGCAGTATTTT

clone_size: once
v_call: TRBV28
j_call: TRBJ2-2
d_call: TRBD2
cdr3_aa: CASGGDRRELFF
cdr3_nt: TGTGCCAGCGGGGGGGATAGGCGGGAGCTGTTTTTT

clone_size: -
v_call: TRBV10-3
j_call: TRBJ2-7
d_call: TRBD2
cdr3_aa: CAISDFTGGLAGYEQYF
cdr3_nt: TGTGCCATCAGTGACTTCACAGGGGGACTAGCGGGATACGAGCAGTACTTC

clone_size: -
v_call: TRBV7-9
j_call: TRBJ2-3
d_call: TRBD2
cdr3_aa: CASSLGPGLAGTDTQYF
cdr3_nt: TGTGCCAGCAGCTTAGGCCCGGGACTAGCGGGCACAGATACGCAGTATTTT

clone_size: once
v_call: TRBV27
j_call: TRBJ1-2
d_call: -
cdr3_aa: CASSPWLDYGYTF
cdr3_nt: TGTGCCAGCAGTCCGTGGTTAGATTATGGCTACACCTTC

clone_size: -
v_call: TRBV30
j_call: TRBJ1-4
d_call: -
cdr3_aa: CAWSRELANEKLFF
cdr3_nt: TGTGCCTGGAGTAGGGAACTAGCTAATGAAAAACTGTTTTTT

clone_size: once
v_call: TRBV11-2
j_call: TRBJ2-5
d_call: TRBD1
cdr3_aa: CASSLGQQETQYF
cdr3_nt: TGTGCCAGCAGCTTGGGACAGCAAGAGACCCAGTACTTC

clone_size: -
v_call: TRBV19
j_call: TRBJ2-7
d_call: TRBD1
cdr3_aa: CASSPWTGTYEQYF
cdr3_nt: TGTGCCAGTAGTCCCTGGACAGGGACCTACGAGCAGTACTTC

clone_size: -
v_call: TRBV27
j_call: TRBJ2-1
d_call: TRBD2
cdr3_aa: CASAIGTSGRVYNEQFF
cdr3_nt: TGTGCCAGCGCCATCGGGACTAGCGGGAGAGTTTACAATGAGCAGTTCTTC

clone_size: -
v_call: TRBV7-2
j_call: TRBJ1-4
d_call: TRBD1
cdr3_aa: CASSLTGGSEKLFF
cdr3_nt: TGTGCCAGCAGCTTGACAGGGGGGAGTGAAAAACTGTTTTTT

clone_size: once
v_call: TRBV7-9
j_call: TRBJ2-7
d_call: -
cdr3_aa: CASSLDWGYEQYF
cdr3_nt: TGTGCCAGCAGCCTGGACTGGGGCTACGAGCAGTACTTC

clone_size: -
v_call: TRBV4-3
j_call: TRBJ1-1
d_call: TRBD1
cdr3_aa: CASSLQGATEAFF
cdr3_nt: TGCGCCAGCAGCTTACAGGGGGCCACTGAAGCTTTCTTT

clone_size: once
v_call: TRBV30
j_call: TRBJ2-2
d_call: TRBD2
cdr3_aa: CAWSVLAGGGRGELFF
cdr3_nt: TGTGCCTGGAGTGTACTAGCGGGAGGGGGACGCGGGGAGCTGTTTTTT

clone_size: once
v_call: TRBV18
j_call: TRBJ2-7
d_call: -
cdr3_aa: CASSRVGGYEQYF
cdr3_nt: TGTGCCAGCTCACGCGTGGGCGGGTACGAGCAGTACTTC

clone_size: -
v_call: TRBV30
j_call: TRBJ1-2
d_call: TRBD1
cdr3_aa: CAWVRDSYGYTF
cdr3_nt: TGTGCCTGGGTCCGGGACAGCTATGGCTACACCTTC

clone_size: -
v_call: TRBV7-2
j_call: TRBJ1-2
d_call: TRBD1
cdr3_aa: CASSLAPRQGQDGYTF
cdr3_nt: TGTGCCAGCAGCTTAGCTCCGCGACAGGGGCAGGATGGCTACACCTTC

clone_size: -
v_call: TRBV29-1
j_call: TRBJ1-1
d_call: -
cdr3_aa: CSALDHGRSIEAFF
cdr3_nt: TGCAGCGCCCTAGATCACGGTCGGTCAATTGAAGCTTTCTTT

clone_size: -
v_call: TRBV6-4
j_call: TRBJ2-3
d_call: -
cdr3_aa: CASSESSGRTDTQYF
cdr3_nt: TGTGCCAGCAGTGAGTCGAGCGGACGCACAGATACGCAGTATTTT

clone_size: -
v_call: TRBV2
j_call: TRBJ2-7
d_call: TRBD2
cdr3_aa: CASSGPGLAGVGQYF
cdr3_nt: TGTGCCAGCAGCGGCCCGGGACTAGCGGGAGTGGGGCAGTACTTC

clone_size: -
v_call: TRBV7-6
j_call: TRBJ1-1
d_call: TRBD1
cdr3_aa: CASSLVSGQGEAFF
cdr3_nt: TGTGCCAGCAGCTTAGTATCGGGACAGGGTGAAGCTTTCTTT

clone_size: few
v_call: TRBV28
j_call: TRBJ2-7
d_call: -
cdr3_aa: CASLSSREQYF
cdr3_nt: TGTGCCAGCCTGTCTAGCAGGGAGCAGTACTTC

clone_size: -
v_call: TRBV5-1
j_call: TRBJ1-4
d_call: -
cdr3_aa: CASRRQLATNEKLFF
cdr3_nt: TGCGCCAGCAGGCGGCAGCTTGCAACTAATGAAAAACTGTTTTTT

clone_size: -
v_call: TRBV7-2
j_call: TRBJ1-2
d_call: -
cdr3_aa: CASSPGWDYGYTF
cdr3_nt: TGTGCCAGCAGCCCAGGGTGGGACTATGGCTACACCTTC

clone_size: -
v_call: TRBV21-1
j_call: TRBJ2-7
d_call: -
cdr3_aa: CASSDRASYEQYF
cdr3_nt: TGTGCCAGCAGTGACAGGGCCTCCTACGAGCAGTACTTC

clone_size: -
v_call: TRBV7-2
j_call: TRBJ2-3
d_call: -
cdr3_aa: CASRISGSGDTQYF
cdr3_nt: TGTGCCAGCAGAATTTCGGGATCAGGAGATACGCAGTATTTT

clone_size: -
v_call: TRBV28
j_call: TRBJ1-5
d_call: -
cdr3_aa: CASSPAVGRGDQPQHF
cdr3_nt: TGTGCCAGCAGTCCCGCTGTGGGGCGGGGGGATCAGCCCCAGCATTTT

clone_size: -
v_call: TRBV25-1
j_call: TRBJ2-2
d_call: TRBD1
cdr3_aa: CAGQGKNGGELFF
cdr3_nt: TGTGCCGGACAGGGGAAAAACGGCGGGGAGCTGTTTTTT

clone_size: -
v_call: TRBV15
j_call: TRBJ1-1
d_call: -
cdr3_aa: CATSRPVNTEAFF
cdr3_nt: TGTGCCACCAGCAGACCAGTGAACACTGAAGCTTTCTTT

clone_size: -
v_call: TRBV27
j_call: TRBJ2-7
d_call: -
cdr3_aa: CASSSTGSYEQYF
cdr3_nt: TGTGCCAGCAGTTCGACGGGCTCCTACGAGCAGTACTTC

clone_size: -
v_call: TRBV7-9
j_call: TRBJ1-5
d_call: TRBD1
cdr3_aa: CASSFDRADQPQHF
cdr3_nt: TGTGCCAGCAGTTTTGACAGGGCTGATCAGCCCCAGCATTTT

clone_size: -
v_call: TRBV6-1
j_call: TRBJ2-7
d_call: TRBD1
cdr3_aa: CASSRQGNEQYF
cdr3_nt: TGTGCCAGCAGTCGACAGGGTAACGAGCAGTACTTC

clone_size: -
v_call: TRBV11-3
j_call: TRBJ2-7
d_call: TRBD1
cdr3_aa: CASSLGRDRLGEQYF
cdr3_nt: TGTGCCAGCAGCTTAGGACGGGACAGGCTAGGCGAGCAGTACTTC

clone_size: -
v_call: TRBV2
j_call: TRBJ2-7
d_call: -
cdr3_aa: CASGRNRAGEQYF
cdr3_nt: TGTGCCAGCGGGAGGAACCGCGCTGGCGAGCAGTACTTC

clone_size: -
v_call: TRBV5-4
j_call: TRBJ2-7
d_call: TRBD1
cdr3_aa: CASSLPTGGRDEQYF
cdr3_nt: TGTGCCAGCAGCTTGCCCACAGGGGGCCGGGACGAGCAGTACTTC

clone_size: -
v_call: TRBV15
j_call: TRBJ1-5
d_call: -
cdr3_aa: CATSAPGTQDQPQHF
cdr3_nt: TGTGCCACCAGCGCCCCCGGGACACAAGATCAGCCCCAGCATTTT

clone_size: -
v_call: TRBV19
j_call: TRBJ2-5
d_call: -
cdr3_aa: CASQTRSLREETQYF
cdr3_nt: TGTGCCAGTCAAACCCGAAGCTTGCGAGAAGAGACCCAGTACTTC

clone_size: -
v_call: TRBV7-7
j_call: TRBJ2-7
d_call: -
cdr3_aa: CASSLAGSYEQYF
cdr3_nt: TGTGCTAGCAGCTTAGCCGGCTCCTACGAGCAGTACTTC

clone_size: -
v_call: TRBV7-8
j_call: TRBJ2-5
d_call: TRBD2
cdr3_aa: CASSPRLAGEETQYF
cdr3_nt: TGTGCCAGCAGCCCGAGACTAGCGGGAGAAGAGACCCAGTACTTC

clone_size: -
v_call: TRBV7-8
j_call: TRBJ2-3
d_call: -
cdr3_aa: CASSLDSSTDTQYF
cdr3_nt: TGTGCCAGCAGCCTCGACAGCAGCACAGATACGCAGTATTTT

clone_size: -
v_call: TRBV21-1
j_call: TRBJ2-7
d_call: -
cdr3_aa: CASSTGTSGCSYEQYF
cdr3_nt: TGTGCCAGCAGCACCGGGACTAGCGGATGCTCCTACGAGCAGTACTTC